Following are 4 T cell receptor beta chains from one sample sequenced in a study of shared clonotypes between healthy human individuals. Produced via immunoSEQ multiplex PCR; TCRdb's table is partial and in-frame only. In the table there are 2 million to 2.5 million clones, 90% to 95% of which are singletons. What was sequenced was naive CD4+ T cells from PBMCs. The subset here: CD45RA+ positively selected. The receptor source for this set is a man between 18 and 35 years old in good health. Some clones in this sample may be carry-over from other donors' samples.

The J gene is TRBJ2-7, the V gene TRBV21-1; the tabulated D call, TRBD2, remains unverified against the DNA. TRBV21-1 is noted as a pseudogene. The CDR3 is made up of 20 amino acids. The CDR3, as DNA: TGTGCCAGCAGCAAGTCCACCGGGACTAGCGGATGCAAGAGCTCCTACGAGCAGTACTTC. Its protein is CASSKSTGTSGCKSSYEQYF.

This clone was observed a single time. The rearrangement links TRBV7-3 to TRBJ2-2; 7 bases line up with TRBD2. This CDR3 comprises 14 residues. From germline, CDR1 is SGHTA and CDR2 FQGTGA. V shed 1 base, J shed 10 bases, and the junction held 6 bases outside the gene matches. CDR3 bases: TGTGCCAGCAGCTTAAGCGGGAGATCTGAGGAGCTGTTTTTT. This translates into CASSLSGRSEELFF.

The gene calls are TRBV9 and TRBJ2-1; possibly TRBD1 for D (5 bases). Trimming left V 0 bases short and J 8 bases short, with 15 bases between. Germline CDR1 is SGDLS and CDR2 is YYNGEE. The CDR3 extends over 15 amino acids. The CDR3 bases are TGTGCCAGCAGCGTAGTTTCCAGGGCCGGGCATGAGCAGTTCTTC. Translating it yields CASSVVSRAGHEQFF.

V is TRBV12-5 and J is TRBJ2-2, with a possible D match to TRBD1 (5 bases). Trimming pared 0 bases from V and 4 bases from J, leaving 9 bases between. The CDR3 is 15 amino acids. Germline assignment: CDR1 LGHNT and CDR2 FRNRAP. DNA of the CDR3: TGTGCTAGTGGTTTGGTAGGGGTCCCCACCGGGGAGCTGTTTTTT. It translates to CASGLVGVPTGELFF.